A single sample gave rise to the 24 T cell receptor beta chains below, sequenced in a study of shared clonotypes between healthy human individuals. Clones were sequenced by immunoSEQ multiplex PCR, and TCRdb holds only the in-frame ones, with some missing. This sample has about 1 million clones, with 65% to 80% found just once. Input material: memory CD4+ T cells sorted from blood. The subset: CD45RA-negative fraction. These receptors were taken from a man younger than 35 in good health.

This clone appeared a single time. The chain combines TRBV6-6 with TRBJ2-7; D not certain. This CDR3 contains 15 residues. Trimming took off 6 bases at V and 4 bases at J, with 19 bases between the two ends. Per the germline V gene, CDR1 is MNHNY and CDR2 is SVGAGI (reference sequence). CDR3 DNA sequence: TGTGCCAGCAGGCAAAGTTGGGGAACAAGGTACGAGCAGTACTTC. It encodes CASRQSWGTRYEQYF.

This clone was seen a single time. The rearrangement joins TRBV10-3 to TRBJ2-7; tentatively, D is TRBD2 (5 bases). The CDR3 has 15 residues. V gave up 3 bases and J gave up 0 bases, with 12 bases separating them. CDR1 is ENHRY, CDR2 SYGVKD, per germline. Here the CDR3 DNA reads TGTGCCATCAGTGACGGGGTTAGAAGCTCCTACGAGCAGTACTTC. As protein: CAISDGVRSSYEQYF.

Turning to this clone: The same CDR3 also results from other DNA sequences found in this sample. The chain combines TRBV9 with TRBJ2-7, with D maybe TRBD2 (6 bases). V lost 0 bases to trimming and J lost 4 bases, with 8 bases between them. Germline CDR1 SGDLS, CDR2 YYNGEE. The CDR3 length is 13 residues. The CDR3 DNA reads as TGTGCCAGCAGCGTAGATGGGGGGTACGAGCAGTACTTC. This codes for CASSVDGGYEQYF.

The genes are TRBV2 and TRBJ1-1; D is possibly TRBD1 (5 bases). The CDR3 is 13 amino acids. Trimming removed 7 bases from V and 4 bases from J, with 13 bases in between. From germline, CDR1 is SNHLY and CDR2 FYNNEI. This chain's CDR3 is CASKGAYLTEAFF. In nucleotides, the CDR3 is TGTGCCAGCAAAGGGGCGTATCTCACTGAAGCTTTCTTT.

J is TRBJ1-2 and V is TRBV5-6, with 11 bases fitting TRBD1. The trim removed 5 bases at V and 3 bases at J, leaving 3 bases unmatched. CDR3 length: 14 residues. In germline, CDR1 is SGHDT, CDR2 YYEEEE. CDR3: CASRRTGGYYGYTF. DNA for the CDR3: TGTGCCAGCAGGCGGACAGGGGGCTACTATGGCTACACCTTC.

The chain combines TRBV19 with TRBJ2-1; 13 bases match TRBD2. The CDR3 has 15 amino acids. Trimming removed 1 base from V and 14 bases from J; junction bases left unmatched: 8. Germline values: CDR1 LNHDA, CDR2 SQIVND (reference sequence). The CDR3 DNA follows: TGTGCCAGTAGTATAGCACTAGCGGGAGGGCGGGGAAAGTTCTTC. Amino acid sequence: CASSIALAGGRGKFF.

The J gene is TRBJ2-3, the V gene TRBV10-3, with D perhaps matching TRBD2 (6 bases). The CDR3 has 15 residues. In germline, CDR1 is ENHRY, CDR2 SYGVKD. Between the trimmed V and J ends, which lost 4 bases and 8 bases, there was a span of 19 bases. CDR3 nucleotide sequence: TGTGCCATCAGTGGAAGGGACTCGAGCATAGGTACGCAGTATTTT. This codes for CAISGRDSSIGTQYF.

The chain joins TRBV5-1 to TRBJ2-7; TRBD1 agrees at 9 bases. This CDR3 region has 17 residues. Germline V gene data show CDR1 as SGHRS and CDR2 as YFSETQ. The ends lost 0 bases at V and 3 bases at J; junction bases unmatched: 10. The CDR3 bases are TGCGCCAGCAGCTTGGGAATTAGAACAGGGGGCGTCTACGAGCAGTACTTC. Protein sequence: CASSLGIRTGGVYEQYF.

V gene TRBV30 combines with J gene TRBJ1-5; D not resolved. The CDR3 spans 13 residues. V lost 2 bases and J lost 4, with 9 bases in between. The germline V gene has CDR1 GTSNPN and CDR2 SVGIG (reference sequence). The CDR3 bases are TGTGCCTGGAGTACCTCACGGAATCAGCCCCAGCATTTT. Protein sequence: CAWSTSRNQPQHF.

This clone was observed a single time. V is TRBV2 and J is TRBJ2-2; 7 bases align to TRBD1. Per germline, CDR1 SNHLY and CDR2 FYNNEI. The length of the CDR3 is 13 residues. Germline trimming cut 6 bases from V and 6 bases from J; bases unmatched to any gene: 4. The CDR3 loop reads CASRGTEAGELFF. DNA of the CDR3: TGTGCCAGCAGAGGGACAGAGGCCGGGGAGCTGTTTTTT.

This sequence joins TRBV5-1 and TRBJ2-3; 12 bases are a match to TRBD2. V lost 3 bases and J lost 4; bases outside the gene matches: 6. CDR1 is SGHRS, CDR2 YFSETQ, per germline. This CDR3 spans 16 amino acids. CDR3 loop: CASSSRSSGGADTQYF. The CDR3, as DNA: TGCGCCAGCAGCTCCCGTTCTAGCGGGGGGGCAGATACGCAGTATTTT. The entire variable domain, with the rest obtained from reference TRBV5-1 and TRBJ2-3, is as follows: KAGVTQTPRYLIKTRGQQVTLSCSPISGHRSVSWYQQTPGQGLQFLFEYFSETQRNKGNFPGRFSGRQFSNSRSEMNVSTLELGDSALYLCASSSRSSGGADTQYFGPGTRLTVL.

The V call is TRBV19, the J call TRBJ2-7; D possibly uses TRBD1 or TRBD2 (5 bases each). CDR1 and CDR2 from the germline V gene are LNHDA and SQIVND (reference sequence). The CDR3 has 14 residues. V lost 7 bases, J lost 5 bases, and 18 bases lay in between. The CDR3 spells CASKGGGVDNEQYF. The CDR3 DNA is TGTGCCAGTAAAGGTGGGGGAGTTGACAACGAGCAGTACTTC.

This rearrangement joins TRBV5-1 to TRBJ2-5; TRBD2 is a possible D gene (7 bases). This CDR3 is 15 amino acids long. CDR1 SGHRS and CDR2 YFSETQ come from the germline V gene. V was pared by 4 bases and J by 1 base, with 14 bases between. The CDR3 DNA follows: TGCGCCAGCAGCCCCATTGCGGGGGCCCAAGAGACCCAGTACTTC. Amino acids: CASSPIAGAQETQYF.

The J gene is TRBJ2-1, the V gene TRBV4-3; D is tentatively TRBD1 or TRBD2 (5 bases each). V was cut by 0 bases and J by 5 bases, with 17 bases left in between. The CDR3 length is 17 residues. Germline assignment: CDR1 LGHNA and CDR2 YSLEER. DNA for the CDR3: TGCGCCAGCAGCCAAGATATCCGGGACCGGTTTAACAATGAGCAGTTCTTC. It encodes CASSQDIRDRFNNEQFF.

The V gene is TRBV7-2, the J gene TRBJ2-3, with TRBD2 identical over 8 bases. Trimming took 4 bases from V and 4 from J; bases not matched to a gene: 7. This CDR3 contains 15 residues. Germline assignment: CDR1 SGHTA and CDR2 FQGNSA. The CDR3 nucleotides read TGTGCCAGCAGCTCGTCCGGGACTAGGTCAGATACGCAGTATTTT. It translates to CASSSSGTRSDTQYF.

This clone was detected only a few times. The genes are TRBV2 and TRBJ2-5; TRBD2 is a possible D gene (6 bases). The germline CDR1 and CDR2 sequences are SNHLY and FYNNEI. Trimming shortened V by 4 bases and J by 5 bases, and 14 bases separated the two germline ends. The CDR3 has 14 amino acids. The CDR3 protein is CASSVRLGGETQYF. CDR3 in DNA: TGTGCCAGCAGTGTGAGACTAGGCGGTGAGACCCAGTACTTC.

This sequence joins TRBV7-2 and TRBJ2-7, with D uncertain. V dropped 7 bases and J dropped 0 bases, with 16 bases sitting between them. The germline V gene has CDR1 SGHTA and CDR2 FQGNSA. This CDR3 contains 15 residues. Here the CDR3 DNA reads TGTGCCAGCACCTCGTTTACAGAGTCCTCCTACGAGCAGTACTTC. Encoded protein: CASTSFTESSYEQYF.

The genes are TRBV7-9 and TRBJ1-4, with TRBD1 matching 10 bases. Germline V CDR1 and CDR2: SEHNR, FQNEAQ (reference sequence). The V segment lost 4 bases and the J segment 6 bases; nucleotides outside the gene matches: 2. This CDR3 region has 14 residues. The CDR3 DNA is TGTGCCAGCAGCTCGGGACAGGGGCATGAAAAACTGTTTTTT. Amino acid sequence: CASSSGQGHEKLFF.

This chain connects TRBV9 to TRBJ2-1; 8 bases are shared with TRBD2. The V gene's germline CDR1 is SGDLS and CDR2 YYNGEE. J gave up 2 bases and V 7 bases, and 8 bases lay outside the gene matches. This CDR3 is built from 15 residues. The CDR3 protein is CASDQSGRPYNEQFF. The CDR3 coding sequence is TGTGCCAGCGACCAGAGCGGGAGACCCTACAATGAGCAGTTCTTC.

In this sample, this clone turned up once. The chain is built from TRBV28 and TRBJ1-5, with TRBD1 matching 9 bases. This CDR3 region has 14 residues. The trim removed 2 bases at V and 6 bases at J, leaving 2 bases unmatched. Germline V gene data show CDR1 as MDHEN and CDR2 as SYDVKM. CDR3 protein: CASSLTGGFQPQHF. The DNA of the CDR3 is TGTGCCAGCAGTTTAACAGGGGGCTTTCAGCCCCAGCATTTT.

V and J are TRBV11-2 and TRBJ1-6, with D uncertain. The CDR3 spans 16 residues. Germline V lookup: CDR1 SGHAT, CDR2 FQNNGV. V lost 5 bases, J lost 8 bases, and 19 bases lay in between. Here the CDR3 DNA reads TGTGCCAGCAGCCAGGCTCCGGGATTCGGTCATTCACCCCTCCACTTT. Amino acid sequence: CASSQAPGFGHSPLHF.

The V gene is TRBV19, the J gene TRBJ2-7; D is perhaps TRBD2 (5 bases). Germline CDR1 and CDR2: LNHDA and SQIVND (reference sequence). The CDR3 covers 14 residues. Trimming took 1 base from V and 5 from J, leaving 12 bases between them. The CDR3 DNA reads TGTGCCAGTAGTATAGGGCCGGGAAACCACGAGCAGTACTTC. Its protein product is CASSIGPGNHEQYF.

The genes are TRBV15 and TRBJ1-6; no clear D. The CDR3 totals 17 residues. V lost 1 base and J lost 2, with 12 bases in between. The germline CDR1 and CDR2 sequences are LNHNV and YYDKDF (reference sequence). The CDR3 DNA follows: TGTGCCACCAGCAGAGTCCGGGGTCTCACCTATAATTCACCCCTCCACTTT. Amino acids: CATSRVRGLTYNSPLHF.

This clone was detected a few times. V is TRBV19 and J is TRBJ2-1; 10 bases are shared with TRBD2. The germline V gene encodes CDR1 LNHDA and CDR2 SQIVND (reference sequence). The CDR3 covers 14 residues. With 7 bases clipped from V and 2 bases from J, the junction kept 2 bases outside the gene matches. The CDR3 here is CASTSGRAYNEQFF. CDR3 nucleotides: TGTGCCAGTACGAGCGGGAGGGCCTACAATGAGCAGTTCTTC.